This T cell receptor (beta chain) was sequenced during a study of shared clonotypes between healthy human individuals. Study-wide points: Researchers sampled blood only, noting tissue repertoires likely differ.

Deletions cut 3 bases from V and 0 bases from J, with 11 bases between. This CDR3 has 16 amino acids. CDR1 is MNHEY, CDR2 SMNVEV, per germline (reference sequence). A word on this clone: Its antigen is currently unknown.

Here immunoSEQ multiplex PCR was the method, and the copy in TCRdb shows in-frame clones only, minus some. The table includes some 530,000 clones, roughly 80% detected once. The sequence was obtained from a woman in her 40s in good health. Some clones in this sample may be carry-over from other donors' samples. This chain joins TRBV27 and TRBJ2-2; D unclear. Sequenced material: PBMCs. The CDR3 sequence is CASSFLSAPNTGELFF. CDR3 nucleotides: TGTGCCAGCAGTTTCCTTTCGGCCCCGAACACCGGGGAGCTGTTTTTT.